Each of the 3 T cell receptor beta chains below was sequenced from the same sample in a study of low-dose radiotherapy and immunotherapy resistance in tumors. First-strand cDNA used TRAV- and TRBV-specific primers, covering alpha and beta chains. The PCR that amplified TCRs ran for around 20 cycles, relying on a constant-region primer and a V-primer adapter. MiXCR, applied by TCRdb to the reads, yields one record per CDR3 protein. The sample contains under 110,000 distinct CDR3 sequences, roughly 20% of which appear only once. The time point is: after trial treatment. As to treatment: LDRT plus nivolumab, ipilimumab, low-dose cyclophosphamide and aspirin (RACIN trial). This material consisted of PBMCs, taken after low-dose radiotherapy plus immunotherapy. These receptors were taken from a male donor with prostate cancer.

The rearrangement uses TRBV5-1 and TRBJ2-3; D may match TRBD1 or TRBD2 (5 bases each). V gave up 3 bases and J gave up 1 base, with 6 bases separating them. This CDR3 is 13 amino acids long. Germline CDR1 reads SGHRS; CDR2 reads YFSETQ. CDR3 DNA: TGCGCCAGCAGCTGGGACGGCACAGATACGCAGTATTTT. Translation: CASSWDGTDTQYF.

This clonotype was recorded many times. The chain employs TRBV5-1 and TRBJ2-2, with TRBD2 matching 11 bases. The CDR3 runs to 15 residues. Per the germline V gene, CDR1 is SGHRS and CDR2 is YFSETQ. With V trimmed by 4 bases and J by 6 bases, 5 bases remained unmatched. CDR3 in amino acids: CASSPTSGVAGELFF. The CDR3 nucleotides are TGCGCCAGCAGCCCGACTAGCGGGGTCGCCGGGGAGCTGTTTTTT.

Many counts were recorded for this clonotype. This chain uses TRBV11-1 with TRBJ1-1; D gene uncertain. Germline values: CDR1 SGHAT, CDR2 FQDESV (reference sequence). The CDR3 sequence is 14 residues long. V shed 4 bases and J shed 0 bases, with 9 bases lying between them. The CDR3 sequence is CASSSGGMNTEAFF. CDR3 sequence (DNA): TGTGCCAGCAGCTCCGGCGGTATGAACACTGAAGCTTTCTTT.